Reported below is one T cell receptor (beta chain). The data originate from a study of OX40 agonist ivuxolimab in advanced cancers. For the study at large: Those treated in dose escalation had hepatocellular carcinoma, melanoma, renal cell cancer or head and neck cancer.

Generated by immunoSEQ multiplex PCR, the TCRdb table keeps only in-frame clones and is missing some. The table records about 35,000 clones, 82% of them present only once. The specimen was CD4+ or CD8+ T cells sorted from blood, collected in a trial of the OX40 agonist ivuxolimab. The TCR originated in an adult with an advanced solid tumor such as melanoma, head and neck, liver or kidney cancer.

This CDR3 reads CASSSNSAETQYF. CDR3 DNA: TGTGCCAGCAGCTCCAATAGCGCAGAGACCCAGTACTTC. The chain combines TRBV7-9 with TRBJ2-5; TRBD2 might be the D (5 bases). CDR1 and CDR2 (germline): SEHNR, FQNEAQ (reference sequence). CDR3 size: 13 residues. Trimming removed 4 bases at V and 4 bases at J, with 10 bases between.